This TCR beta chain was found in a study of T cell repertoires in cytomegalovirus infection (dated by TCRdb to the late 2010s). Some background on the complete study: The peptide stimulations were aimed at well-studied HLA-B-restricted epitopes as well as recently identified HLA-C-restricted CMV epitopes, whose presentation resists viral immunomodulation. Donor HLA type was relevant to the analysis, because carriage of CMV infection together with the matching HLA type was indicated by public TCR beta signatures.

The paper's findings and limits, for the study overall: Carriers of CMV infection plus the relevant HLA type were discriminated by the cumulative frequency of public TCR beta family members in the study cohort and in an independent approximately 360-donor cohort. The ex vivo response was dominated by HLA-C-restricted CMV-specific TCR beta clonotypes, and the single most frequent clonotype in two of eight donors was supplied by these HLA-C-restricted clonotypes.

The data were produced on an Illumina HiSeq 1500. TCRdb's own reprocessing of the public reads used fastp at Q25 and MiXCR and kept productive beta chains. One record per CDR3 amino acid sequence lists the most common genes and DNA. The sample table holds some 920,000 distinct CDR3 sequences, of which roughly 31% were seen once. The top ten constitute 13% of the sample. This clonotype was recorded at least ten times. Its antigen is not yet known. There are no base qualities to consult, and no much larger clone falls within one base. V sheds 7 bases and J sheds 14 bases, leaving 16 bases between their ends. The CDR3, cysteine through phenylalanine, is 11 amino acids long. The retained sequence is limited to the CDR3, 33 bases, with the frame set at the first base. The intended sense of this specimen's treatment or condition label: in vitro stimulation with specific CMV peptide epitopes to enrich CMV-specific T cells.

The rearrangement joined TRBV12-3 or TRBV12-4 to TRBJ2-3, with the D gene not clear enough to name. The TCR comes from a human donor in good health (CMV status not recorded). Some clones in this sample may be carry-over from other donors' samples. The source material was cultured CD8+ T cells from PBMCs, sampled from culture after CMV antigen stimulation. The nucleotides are TGTGCCAGCACCCTCGAAGGGTCGTGGTATTTT. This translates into CASTLEGSWYF.